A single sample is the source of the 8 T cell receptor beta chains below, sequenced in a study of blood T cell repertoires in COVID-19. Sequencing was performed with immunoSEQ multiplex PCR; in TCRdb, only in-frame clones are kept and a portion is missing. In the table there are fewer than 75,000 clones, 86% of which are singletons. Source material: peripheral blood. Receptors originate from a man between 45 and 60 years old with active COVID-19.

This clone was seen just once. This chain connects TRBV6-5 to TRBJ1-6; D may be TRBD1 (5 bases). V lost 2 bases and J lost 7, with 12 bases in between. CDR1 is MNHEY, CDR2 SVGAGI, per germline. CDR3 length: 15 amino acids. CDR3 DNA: TGTGCCAGCAGTTACCGCGACAGATTCAATTCACCCCTCCACTTT. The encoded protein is CASSYRDRFNSPLHF.

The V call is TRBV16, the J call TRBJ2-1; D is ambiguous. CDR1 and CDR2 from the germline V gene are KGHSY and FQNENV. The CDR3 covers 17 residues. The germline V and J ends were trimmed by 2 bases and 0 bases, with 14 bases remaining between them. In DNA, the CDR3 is TGTGCCAGCAGCCAAATCGACTGGAAGAGCTCCTACAATGAGCAGTTCTTC. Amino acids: CASSQIDWKSSYNEQFF.

CDR3 DNA sequence: TGTGCCAGCAGCCAAGAGACGGGACTAGTGGGGGAGCTGTTTTTT. Translated: CASSQETGLVGELFF. The chain carries TRBV3-1 (or the pseudogene TRBV3-2) and TRBJ2-2; 8 bases match TRBD2. The germline V gene encodes CDR1 LGHDT and CDR2 YNNKEL (reference sequence). The CDR3 contains 15 residues. The V and J ends lost 0 bases and 8 bases, in that order; junction bases with no gene match: 5.

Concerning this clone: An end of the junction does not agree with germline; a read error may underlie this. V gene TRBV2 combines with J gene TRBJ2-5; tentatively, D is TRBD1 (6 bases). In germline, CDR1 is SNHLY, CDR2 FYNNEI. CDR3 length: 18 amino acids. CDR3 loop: CASSENSWGPLGQEAQYF. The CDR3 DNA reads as TGTGCCAGCAGTGAGAATTCGTGGGGGCCTCTGGGGCAAGAGGCCCAGTACTTC.

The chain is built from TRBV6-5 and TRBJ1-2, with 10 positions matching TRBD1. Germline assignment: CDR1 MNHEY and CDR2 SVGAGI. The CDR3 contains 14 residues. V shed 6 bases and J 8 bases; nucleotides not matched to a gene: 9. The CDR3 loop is CASRTGQGFRGYTF. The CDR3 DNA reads TGTGCCAGCAGAACGGGACAGGGGTTCCGAGGCTACACCTTC.

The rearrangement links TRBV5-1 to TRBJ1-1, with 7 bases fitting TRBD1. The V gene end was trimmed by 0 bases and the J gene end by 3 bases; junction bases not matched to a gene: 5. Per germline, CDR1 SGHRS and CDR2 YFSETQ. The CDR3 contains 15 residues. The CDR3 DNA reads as TGCGCCAGCAGCTTGGCGGCAGGGGGTGACACTGAAGCTTTCTTT. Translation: CASSLAAGGDTEAFF.

CDR3 amino acids: CASSLEGGIGEAFF. DNA of the CDR3: TGTGCCAGCAGCTTGGAGGGTGGGATTGGTGAAGCTTTCTTT. The gene calls are TRBV7-4 and TRBJ1-1; no firm D call. V was cut by 3 bases and J by 7 bases, with 15 bases left in between. This CDR3 comprises 14 residues. Germline V gives CDR1 SGHVT, CDR2 SQSDAQ.

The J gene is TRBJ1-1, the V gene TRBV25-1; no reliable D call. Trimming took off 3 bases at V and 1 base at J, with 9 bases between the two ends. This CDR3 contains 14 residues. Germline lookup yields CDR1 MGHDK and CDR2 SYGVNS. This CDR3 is CASSEVGRNTEAFF. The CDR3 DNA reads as TGTGCCAGCAGTGAGGTGGGGAGGAACACTGAAGCTTTCTTT.